This TCR beta chain was observed in a study of shared clonotypes between healthy human individuals. The germline V gene has CDR1 MNHNY and CDR2 SVGAGI (reference sequence). The CDR3 adds up to 14 amino acids, both ends counted. Sequencing used immunoSEQ multiplex PCR; TCRdb keeps in-frame clones, though not all of them. The sample has more than 2,000,000 clones, more than 80% seen once. On this clone itself: The DNA is left out, because the CDR3 cannot be placed on it with certainty; the CDR3 is given as TCRdb lists it.

The origin of this receptor is a man aged 18-30 years in good health. Some clones in this sample may be carry-over from other donors' samples. Sequenced sample: naive CD4+ T cells from PBMCs. Subset noted: CD45RA+ positively selected. The J gene is TRBJ2-3, the V gene TRBV6-6. CDR3 region: CASSSSTLTDTQYF.